The 3 T cell receptor beta chains presented below share a single source sample, sequenced in a study of blood T cells in healthy people across ages. Primed by a sample-barcoded 5' primer and a J-beta primer mix, a second PCR proceeded for roughly 6 to 12 cycles. From the 5' RACE reads, TCRdb called clonotypes with MiXCR, one entry per CDR3 protein. The table lists 800,000 to 1,000,000 distinct CDR3 sequences, under 50% of them singletons. Sequenced sample: blood. The receptors shown here come from a man aged 25 to 40 in good health.

A remark on this clonotype: One junction end does not reproduce the germline sequence, and a read error may be involved. The chain is built from TRBV12-3 or TRBV12-4 and TRBJ2-3; tentatively, D is TRBD2 (5 bases). The CDR3 loop spans 12 amino acids. CDR3 region: CASRLATDTQYF. The CDR3 nucleotides read TGTGCCAGCAGATTAGCGACAGATACGCAGTATTTT.

The chain is built from TRBV21-1 and TRBJ2-3; the DNA was not compared with TRBD1, the D call given in the table. TRBV21-1 is a pseudogene. The CDR3 has 16 amino acids. The CDR3 DNA follows: TGTGCCTTTGGGGCCAGGGTCTCGGCTAGCACAGATACGCAGTATTTT. This gives the protein CAFGARVSASTDTQYF.

This clonotype was seen only a few times. CDR3: CASSQGGGEWNEQFF. CDR3 nucleotides: TGTGCCAGCAGCCAGGGAGGGGGGGAGTGGAATGAGCAGTTCTTC. V and J are TRBV9 and TRBJ2-1; TRBD2 might be the D (7 bases). Germline CDR1 SGDLS, CDR2 YYNGEE. The CDR3 spans 15 residues. Trimming removed 4 bases from V and 7 bases from J, with 18 bases in between.